This is a list of T cell receptor beta chains from one sample in a study of blood T cell repertoires in COVID-19. Profiling relied on immunoSEQ multiplex PCR, and the TCRdb table lists in-frame clones only, not all of them. The repertoire holds 150,000 or so clones, with roughly 90% as singletons. Sequenced: PBMCs or T cells enriched from blood (not recorded which). Receptors were obtained from a woman aged 45-60 years who had recovered from COVID-19. Each CDR3 is given with its conserved first and last residue.

TRBV19	TRBJ1-2	CASNIPGQGVNYGYTF
TRBV3-1/TRBV3-2	TRBJ2-3	CASSQAGWGYTDTQYF
TRBV9	TRBJ2-5	CASSAYETQYF
TRBV30	TRBJ2-7	CAWNPDFSAYEQYF
TRBV19	TRBJ1-3	CASSQSRRTSAGNTIYF
TRBV30	TRBJ1-1	CAWSVHVSVGAFTEAFF
TRBV14	TRBJ2-5	CASSQHTTGETQYF
TRBV30	TRBJ2-1	CAWSNSPIYNEQFF
TRBV16	TRBJ2-2	CASSQSYVTGELFF
TRBV27	TRBJ2-3	CASSLLAGGPVTDTQYF
TRBV7-8	TRBJ1-1	CASSFTYRGAEAFF
TRBV10-3	TRBJ2-3	CAISESSSPGTDTQYF
TRBV6-5	TRBJ2-3	CASSYRQGTQYF
TRBV11-3	TRBJ1-1	CASSLKWGPMDTEAFF
TRBV27	TRBJ2-5	CASSYRGPGTSGGANWETQYF
TRBV25-1	TRBJ2-3	CASSAGTGGADTQYF